The 21 T cell receptor beta chains below all came from one sample that was sequenced in a study of blood T cells in healthy people across ages. For the second PCR, which ran for roughly 7 to 11 cycles, a sample-barcoded 5' primer and a J-beta primer mix were used. TCRdb independently ran MiXCR on the 5' RACE reads; one entry per CDR3 protein. The repertoire includes 720,000 or so distinct CDR3 sequences, approximately 40% of them detected once, and around 30% sits in the top ten. The sequenced sample consisted of blood. These TCRs come from a man older than 75 in good health.

The rearrangement links TRBV6-1 to TRBJ2-7, with TRBD2 matching 7 bases. CDR1 is MNHNS, CDR2 SASEGT, per germline. The J segment lost 10 bases and the V segment lost 4 bases, leaving 10 bases of the junction unmatched. The CDR3 length is 13 residues. The CDR3 DNA reads as TGTGCCAGCAGTGCCATGGGGGGAGGGGTTCAGTACTTC. Residues: CASSAMGGGVQYF.

This clonotype was found many times. This chain uses TRBV20-1 with TRBJ2-5, with no clear D. The ends were cut back, 7 bases at V and 1 base at J, with 19 bases in the middle. This CDR3 spans 15 amino acids. Germline V gene lookup returns CDR1 DFQATT and CDR2 SNEGSKA (reference sequence). The CDR3 loop is CSGASQWGLQETQYF. The CDR3 coding sequence is TGCAGTGGGGCCTCCCAATGGGGTCTCCAAGAGACCCAGTACTTC.

CDR3 residues: CSARRSSGRRTDTQYF. For the CDR3, the DNA is TGCAGTGCTAGGAGATCTAGCGGGAGGCGTACAGATACGCAGTATTTT. The V gene is TRBV20-1, the J gene TRBJ2-3; TRBD2 matches at 11 bases. V shed 3 bases, J shed 3 bases, and the junction held 8 bases outside the gene matches. This CDR3 has 16 amino acids. From germline, CDR1 is DFQATT and CDR2 SNEGSKA (reference sequence).

The chain recombines TRBV12-3 or TRBV12-4 with TRBJ2-7; D ambiguous. Trimming stripped 6 bases from V and 5 bases from J, with 8 bases between. The CDR3 has 11 amino acids. CDR3 DNA: TGTGCCAGCAGGTCTCTTAACGAGCAGTACTTC. Translated: CASRSLNEQYF.

This clonotype turned up a few times. The DNA of the CDR3 is TGTGCCAGCAGTGGACAGGGGGCATTGGGGAACATTCAGTACTTC. Translation gives CASSGQGALGNIQYF. The rearrangement links TRBV6-1 to TRBJ2-4; the match to TRBD1 covers 10 bases. Per the germline V gene, CDR1 is MNHNS and CDR2 is SASEGT. The CDR3 is made up of 15 amino acids. V trimming: 4 bases; J trimming: 7 bases; junction bases outside the gene matches: 7.

The J gene is TRBJ2-1, the V gene TRBV5-6; D perhaps matches TRBD1 (5 bases). The germline V and J ends were trimmed by 0 bases and 8 bases, with 18 bases remaining between them. The CDR3 runs 16 residues. Germline V gene data show CDR1 as SGHDT and CDR2 as YYEEEE. CDR3 sequence: CASSLGDVTEGHEQFF. In DNA, the CDR3 is TGTGCCAGCAGCTTGGGGGATGTGACAGAAGGTCATGAGCAGTTCTTC. Supplemented by reference TRBV5-6 and TRBJ2-1, the full variable domain reads DAGVTQSPTHLIKTRGQQVTLRCSPKSGHDTVSWYQQALGQGPQFIFQYYEEEERQRGNFPDRFSGHQFPNYSSELNVNALLLGDSALYLCASSLGDVTEGHEQFFGPGTRLTVL.

The chain carries TRBV20-1 and TRBJ2-7, with TRBD2 as a possible D gene (5 bases). V lost 2 bases, J lost 3 bases, and 14 bases lay in between. The CDR3 contains 14 residues. From germline, CDR1 is DFQATT and CDR2 SNEGSKA (reference sequence). The CDR3 protein is CSARSREGVYEQYF. CDR3 sequence (DNA): TGCAGTGCTAGATCCCGGGAAGGTGTCTACGAGCAGTACTTC.

The V and J genes are TRBV7-8 and TRBJ1-2; 8 positions agree with TRBD1. Germline trimming cut 4 bases from V and 2 bases from J; bases unmatched to any gene: 6. The V gene's germline CDR1 is SGHVS and CDR2 FQNEAQ. The CDR3 totals 15 residues. The CDR3 here is CASSSQGARNYGYTF. CDR3 bases: TGTGCCAGCAGCTCCCAGGGGGCGCGGAACTATGGCTACACCTTC.

The rearrangement links TRBV18 to TRBJ2-6; tentatively, D is TRBD2 (6 bases). Trimming took off 0 bases at V and 0 bases at J, with 9 bases between the two ends. Germline V CDR1 and CDR2: KGHSH, LQKENI. The CDR3 has 17 residues. The CDR3 here is CASSPPDGSSGANVLTF. The CDR3 DNA reads TGTGCCAGCTCACCACCGGACGGGAGCTCTGGGGCCAACGTCCTGACTTTC.

This clonotype was found many times. V usage is TRBV29-1 and J usage is TRBJ2-1; TRBD2 matches 9 bases. The junction had 9 bases not matched to a gene; V was cut back by 4 bases and J by 5 bases. The germline V gene encodes CDR1 SQVTM and CDR2 ANQGSEA. This CDR3 is 15 amino acids long. The CDR3 loop reads CSVVPSGTVDNEQFF. The CDR3 bases are TGCAGCGTTGTGCCTAGCGGGACTGTCGACAATGAGCAGTTCTTC.

The genes are TRBV6-4 and TRBJ2-3; 7 bases match TRBD2. The CDR3 spans 14 residues. In germline, CDR1 is MRHNA, CDR2 SNTAGT. V shed 4 bases, J shed 6 bases, and the junction held 7 bases outside the gene matches. CDR3 in amino acids: CASSGELASDTQYF. CDR3 nucleotide sequence: TGTGCCAGCAGTGGGGAACTAGCGTCCGATACGCAGTATTTT.

This clonotype showed up just a few times. The chain carries TRBV14 and TRBJ1-6, with unresolved D. The CDR3 spans 12 residues. The germline gives CDR1 SGHDN, CDR2 FVKESK. V dropped 3 bases and J dropped 7 bases, with 4 bases sitting between them. The CDR3 loop reads CASSHQNSPLHF. As DNA, the CDR3 is TGTGCCAGCAGCCACCAGAATTCACCCCTCCACTTT.

To note about this clonotype: Possible read error: a much larger clone is one base away. The genes are TRBV20-1 and TRBJ2-5, with D uncertain. V gave up 0 bases and J gave up 6 bases, with 5 bases separating them. This CDR3 contains 11 residues. CDR1 is DFQATT, CDR2 SNEGSKA, per germline (reference sequence). The CDR3: CSARDQQTQYF. The CDR3 DNA reads TGCAGTGCTAGAGATCAACAGACCCAGTACTTC.

V usage is TRBV3-1 and J usage is TRBJ2-3, with D perhaps TRBD1 (6 bases). V lost 2 bases and J lost 3, with 12 bases in between. CDR1 LGHDT and CDR2 YNNKEL come from the germline V gene (reference sequence). This CDR3 region has 15 residues. CDR3 nucleotide sequence: TGTGCCAGCAGCCAAACAGGGATTAGAACAGATACGCAGTATTTT. Translation: CASSQTGIRTDTQYF.

The chain is built from TRBV7-9 and TRBJ2-7, with 7 nucleotides matching TRBD1. The CDR3 has 15 residues. V shed 0 bases and J 6 bases; nucleotides not matched to a gene: 8. Germline-derived CDR1 and CDR2 are SEHNR and FQNEAQ (reference sequence). DNA for the CDR3: TGTGCCAGCAGCTTAGCTGGCAGGGGGTCGACCGAGCAGTACTTC. Protein sequence: CASSLAGRGSTEQYF.

This clonotype was seen only a few times. V gene TRBV7-8 combines with J gene TRBJ1-5; 7 bases are shared with TRBD1. Germline V CDR1 and CDR2: SGHVS, FQNEAQ. Trimming removed 2 bases from V and 5 bases from J; junction bases left unmatched: 12. The CDR3 extends over 17 amino acids. Here the CDR3 DNA reads TGTGCCAGCAGCTTAAGGGGGCCTGACAGGGAAGATCAGCCCCAGCATTTT. This translates into CASSLRGPDREDQPQHF.

This clonotype was observed at least ten times. The V gene is TRBV5-5, the J gene TRBJ1-2; no reliable D call. The CDR3 is 13 amino acids. Germline CDR1 SGHKS, CDR2 YYEKEE (reference sequence). The V end lost 0 bases, the J end lost 4 bases, and 7 bases lay between the germline ends. The CDR3: CASSLEDGYGYTF. CDR3 coding DNA: TGTGCCAGCAGCTTGGAGGACGGCTATGGCTACACCTTC. The entire variable domain, with the rest obtained from reference TRBV5-5 and TRBJ1-2, is as follows: DAGVTQSPTHLIKTRGQQVTLRCSPISGHKSVSWYQQVLGQGPQFIFQYYEKEERGRGNFPDRFSARQFPNYSSELNVNALLLGDSALYLCASSLEDGYGYTFGSGTRLTVV.

A remark on this clonotype: The junction departs from germline at one end; a sequencing error may be responsible. This chain links TRBV6-2 or TRBV6-3 with TRBJ2-4; the D is unclear. CDR3 length: 15 residues. The germline V gene encodes CDR1 MNHEY and CDR2 SVGEGT. CDR3 loop: CASSTTKQAGYEQYF. CDR3 bases: TGTGCCAGCAGCACTACTAAGCAGGCAGGCTACGAGCAGTATTTC.

This clonotype has a single count. For the CDR3, the DNA is TGTGCCAGCCGGGACAGGGGCCCTAGCGAGCAGTACTTC. Encoded protein: CASRDRGPSEQYF. The chain carries TRBV18 and TRBJ2-4, with TRBD1 matching 10 bases. The J call could be wrong; TRBJ2-7 is a better fit for the DNA end. This CDR3 comprises 13 residues. Germline values: CDR1 KGHSH, CDR2 LQKENI.

This clonotype was counted at least ten times. This chain links TRBV28 with TRBJ1-6; TRBD1 matches at 7 bases. Germline V gene lookup returns CDR1 MDHEN and CDR2 SYDVKM. J lost 1 base, V lost 8 bases, and 8 bases had no gene match. The CDR3 loop spans 16 amino acids. This CDR3 is CASRAQGESYNSPLHF. CDR3 nucleotides: TGTGCCAGCCGTGCCCAGGGGGAGTCCTATAATTCACCCCTCCACTTT.

This clonotype has a handful of counts. The rearrangement uses TRBV2 and TRBJ2-2; 11 nucleotides match TRBD2. CDR1 is SNHLY and CDR2 is FYNNEI in the germline V gene. The J segment lost 3 bases and the V segment lost 5 bases, leaving 2 bases of the junction unmatched. This CDR3 is built from 15 residues. This CDR3 is CASSMGLADTGELFF. The DNA for the CDR3 is TGTGCCAGCAGTATGGGACTAGCGGACACCGGGGAGCTGTTTTTT.